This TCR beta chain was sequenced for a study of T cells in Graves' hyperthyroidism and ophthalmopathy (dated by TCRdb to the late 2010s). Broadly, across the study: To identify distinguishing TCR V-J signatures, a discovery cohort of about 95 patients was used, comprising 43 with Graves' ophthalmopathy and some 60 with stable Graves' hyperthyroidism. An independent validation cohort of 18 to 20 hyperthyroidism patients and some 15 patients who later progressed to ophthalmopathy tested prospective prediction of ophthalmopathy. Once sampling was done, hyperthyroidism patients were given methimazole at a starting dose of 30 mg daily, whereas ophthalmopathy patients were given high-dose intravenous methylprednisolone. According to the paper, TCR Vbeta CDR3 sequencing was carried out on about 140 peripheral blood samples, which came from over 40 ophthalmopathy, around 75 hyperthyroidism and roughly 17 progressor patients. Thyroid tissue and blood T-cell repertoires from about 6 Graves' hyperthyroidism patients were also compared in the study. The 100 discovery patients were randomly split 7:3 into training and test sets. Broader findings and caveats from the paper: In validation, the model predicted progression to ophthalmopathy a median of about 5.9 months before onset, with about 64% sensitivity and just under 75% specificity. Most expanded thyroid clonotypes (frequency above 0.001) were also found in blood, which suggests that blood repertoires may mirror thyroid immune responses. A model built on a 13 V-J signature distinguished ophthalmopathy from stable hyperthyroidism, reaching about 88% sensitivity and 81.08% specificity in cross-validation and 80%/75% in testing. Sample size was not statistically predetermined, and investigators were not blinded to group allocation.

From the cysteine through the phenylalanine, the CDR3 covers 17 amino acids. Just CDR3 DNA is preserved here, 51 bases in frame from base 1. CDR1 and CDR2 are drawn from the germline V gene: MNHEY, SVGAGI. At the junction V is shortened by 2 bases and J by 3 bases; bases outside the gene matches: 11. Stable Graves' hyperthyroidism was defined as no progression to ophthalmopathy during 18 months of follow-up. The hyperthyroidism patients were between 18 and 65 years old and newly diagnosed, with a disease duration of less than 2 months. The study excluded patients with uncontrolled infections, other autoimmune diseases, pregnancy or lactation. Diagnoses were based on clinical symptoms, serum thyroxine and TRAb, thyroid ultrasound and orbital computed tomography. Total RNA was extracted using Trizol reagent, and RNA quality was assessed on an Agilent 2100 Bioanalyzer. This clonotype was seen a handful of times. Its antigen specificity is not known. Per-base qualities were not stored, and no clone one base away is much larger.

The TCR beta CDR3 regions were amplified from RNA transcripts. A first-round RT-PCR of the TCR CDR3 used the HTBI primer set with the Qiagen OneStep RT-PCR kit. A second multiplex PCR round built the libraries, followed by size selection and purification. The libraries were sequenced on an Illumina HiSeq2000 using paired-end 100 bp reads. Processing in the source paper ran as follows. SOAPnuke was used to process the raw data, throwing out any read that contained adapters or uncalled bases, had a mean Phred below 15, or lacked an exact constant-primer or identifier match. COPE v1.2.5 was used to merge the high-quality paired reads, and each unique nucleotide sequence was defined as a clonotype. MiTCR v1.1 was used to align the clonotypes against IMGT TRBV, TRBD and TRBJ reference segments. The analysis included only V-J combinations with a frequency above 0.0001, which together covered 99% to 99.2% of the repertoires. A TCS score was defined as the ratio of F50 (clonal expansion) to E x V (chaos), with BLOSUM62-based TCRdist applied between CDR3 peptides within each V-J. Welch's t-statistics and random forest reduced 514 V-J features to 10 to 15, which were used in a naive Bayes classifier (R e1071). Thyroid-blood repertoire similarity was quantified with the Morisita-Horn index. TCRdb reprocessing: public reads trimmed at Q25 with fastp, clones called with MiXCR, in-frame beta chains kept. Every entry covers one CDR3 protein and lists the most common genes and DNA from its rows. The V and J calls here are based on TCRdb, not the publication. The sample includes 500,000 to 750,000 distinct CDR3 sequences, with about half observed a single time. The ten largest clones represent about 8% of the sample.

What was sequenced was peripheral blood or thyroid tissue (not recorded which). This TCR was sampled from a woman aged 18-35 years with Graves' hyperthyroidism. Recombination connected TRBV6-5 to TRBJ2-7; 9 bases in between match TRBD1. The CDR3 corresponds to CASSYPFPGQGNYEQYF. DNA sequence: TGTGCCAGCAGTTACCCCTTCCCGGGACAGGGTAACTACGAGCAGTACTTC.